This passage covers 25 T cell receptor beta chains from one sample sequenced in a study of blood T cell repertoires in COVID-19. Data came from immunoSEQ multiplex PCR; TCRdb stores just in-frame clones and leaves some out. Of some 100,000 clones listed, approximately 90% were seen once; the top ten hold 0.85% to 1%. The sequencing input was peripheral blood. These receptors all stem from a man between 60 and 70 years old with acute or convalescent COVID-19.

A single count supports this clone. The chain is built from TRBV28 and TRBJ2-7; D may be TRBD1 (7 bases). Trimming cost V 3 bases and J 3 bases, with 12 bases left between them. The CDR3 has 14 amino acids. Germline V gene data show CDR1 as MDHEN and CDR2 as SYDVKM. The CDR3 reads CASSLAGGNYEQYF. In DNA, the CDR3 is TGTGCCAGCAGTTTGGCAGGGGGGAACTACGAGCAGTACTTC.

The chain employs TRBV18 and TRBJ1-1, with D maybe TRBD1 (6 bases). The germline gives CDR1 KGHSH, CDR2 LQKENI. The CDR3 length is 13 residues. The V and J ends lost 4 bases and 2 bases respectively, with 8 bases between them. The CDR3 region is CASSRGPNTEAFF. The CDR3 coding sequence is TGTGCCAGCTCACGGGGGCCCAACACTGAAGCTTTCTTT.

The chain is built from TRBV20-1 and TRBJ1-1, with D perhaps TRBD1 (5 bases). Germline loops: CDR1 DFQATT, CDR2 SNEGSKA (reference sequence). CDR3 size: 11 residues. In nucleotides, the CDR3 is TGCAGGGGTTCTACAGGCACTGAAGCTTTCTTT. Its translation: CRGSTGTEAFF.

This chain connects TRBV9 to TRBJ2-3, with 9 nucleotides matching TRBD2. Trimming took 2 bases from V and 2 from J; bases not matched to a gene: 6. The CDR3 spans 16 residues. Germline-derived CDR1 and CDR2 are SGDLS and YYNGEE. Here the CDR3 reads CASSVGLAPSTDTQYF. The DNA of the CDR3 is TGTGCCAGCAGCGTGGGACTAGCCCCGTCCACAGATACGCAGTATTTT.

The CDR3 protein is CASRWDRGIGNEQFF. Here the CDR3 DNA reads TGTGCCAGCAGGTGGGACAGGGGGATTGGGAATGAGCAGTTCTTC. The chain carries TRBV2 and TRBJ2-1; 11 nucleotides line up with TRBD1. CDR1 SNHLY and CDR2 FYNNEI come from the germline V gene. This CDR3 has 15 residues. V lost 6 bases, J lost 7 bases, and 8 bases stayed unmatched.

This clone showed up just a few times. CDR3 in amino acids: CASSPIPGSSYNSPLHF. Written as DNA, the CDR3 is TGTGCCAGCAGTCCCATCCCGGGGAGCTCCTATAATTCACCCCTCCACTTT. This chain joins TRBV6-6 and TRBJ1-6; D remains ambiguous. CDR1 MNHNY and CDR2 SVGAGI come from the germline V gene (reference sequence). V was pared by 5 bases and J by 0 bases, with 14 bases between. The CDR3 spans 17 residues.

The J gene is TRBJ2-2, the V gene TRBV5-1, with D tentatively TRBD1 (7 bases). The length of the CDR3 is 16 residues. Germline CDR1 and CDR2: SGHRS and YFSETQ. V lost 5 bases to trimming and J lost 2 bases, with 16 bases between them. CDR3 sequence (DNA): TGCGCCAGCAGTCTTCGGGGGACAGTCAACACCGGGGAGCTGTTTTTT. Its protein is CASSLRGTVNTGELFF.

The CDR3 reads CASSLGPQTSYEQYV. The CDR3, as DNA: TGCGCCAGCAGCTTGGGTCCACAAACGTCCTACGAGCAGTACGTC. The V and J genes are TRBV5-1 and TRBJ2-7; D gene uncertain. Germline V gene data show CDR1 as SGHRS and CDR2 as YFSETQ. This CDR3 has 15 residues. The V and J ends lost 0 bases and 1 base respectively, with 11 bases between them.

The V and J genes are TRBV13 and TRBJ1-4; TRBD1 matches at 10 bases. The germline gives CDR1 PRHDT, CDR2 FYEKMQ (reference sequence). The J segment lost 7 bases and the V segment lost 0 bases, leaving 5 bases of the junction unmatched. There are 16 residues in the CDR3. The DNA for the CDR3 is TGTGCCAGCAGCTTAGGGACAGGGGGCGCGGGTGAAAAACTGTTTTTT. Protein sequence: CASSLGTGGAGEKLFF.

This chain uses TRBV5-1 with TRBJ2-7; possible D gene TRBD2, 5 bases. Between the trimmed V and J ends, which lost 1 base and 5 bases, there was a span of 10 bases. Germline CDR1 is SGHRS and CDR2 is YFSETQ. This CDR3 has 13 amino acids. CDR3 bases: TGCGCCAGCAGCTTGCCCTCGAGGGACGAGCAGTACTTC. Encoded protein: CASSLPSRDEQYF.

Details on this clone: The same CDR3 is also encoded by other DNA sequences in this sample. The CDR3 protein is CASGQGANTGELFF. The CDR3 DNA is TGTGCCAGCGGACAGGGAGCGAACACCGGGGAGCTGTTTTTT. This sequence joins TRBV19 and TRBJ2-2, with 8 bases that match TRBD1. The V and J ends lost 9 bases and 0 bases, in that order; junction bases with no gene match: 3. The CDR3 is 14 amino acids. Germline CDR1 is LNHDA and CDR2 is SQIVND (reference sequence).

The rearrangement uses TRBV6-6 and TRBJ1-2; tentatively, D is TRBD1 (5 bases). CDR1 MNHNY and CDR2 SVGAGI come from the germline V gene (reference sequence). V lost 6 bases, J lost 8 bases, and 13 bases lay in between. This CDR3 comprises 12 residues. DNA of the CDR3: TGTGCCAGCAGAGAACTATCAGGGGGCTACACCTTC. It is translated as CASRELSGGYTF.

V is TRBV19 and J is TRBJ1-2; TRBD1 aligns across 7 bases. The V segment lost 8 bases and the J segment 8 bases; nucleotides outside the gene matches: 17. Germline V gene sequence: CDR1 LNHDA, CDR2 SQIVND (reference sequence). The length of the CDR3 is 15 residues. CDR3 DNA sequence: TGTGCCAGTCGGCCCGACAGGGTCCTTGGAAGGGGCTACACCTTC. It specifies CASRPDRVLGRGYTF. The entire variable domain, with the rest obtained from reference TRBV19 and TRBJ1-2, is as follows: DGGITQSPKYLFRKEGQNVTLSCEQNLNHDAMYWYRQDPGQGLRLIYYSQIVNDFQKGDIAEGYSVSREKKESFPLTVTSAQKNPTAFYLCASRPDRVLGRGYTFGSGTRLTVV.

The CDR3 DNA is TGTGCCAGCAGCTCTCGACAGAATGATAATTCACCCCTCCACTTT. This gives the protein CASSSRQNDNSPLHF. The genes are TRBV5-5 and TRBJ1-6; possible D gene TRBD1, 5 bases. This CDR3 comprises 15 residues. The germline CDR1 and CDR2 sequences are SGHKS and YYEKEE (reference sequence). V gave up 3 bases and J gave up 5 bases, with 12 bases separating them.

The rearrangement uses TRBV15 and TRBJ2-7, with 12 bases aligning to TRBD2. Germline CDR1 is LNHNV and CDR2 is YYDKDF (reference sequence). V was clipped by 5 bases and J by 4 bases; unmatched bases: 9. This CDR3 region has 16 residues. CDR3 coding DNA: TGTGCCACCAGCTCGATGACTAGCGGGGGCCCTTACGAGCAGTACTTC. Protein sequence: CATSSMTSGGPYEQYF.

The chain combines TRBV5-1 with TRBJ2-1; possibly TRBD2 for D (5 bases). V lost 3 bases and J lost 8, with 15 bases in between. The germline V gene has CDR1 SGHRS and CDR2 YFSETQ. The CDR3 extends over 14 amino acids. The DNA for the CDR3 is TGCGCCAGCAGCTGGTCGGGAATGGACGATGAGCAGTTCTTC. Translated: CASSWSGMDDEQFF.

The table lists this clone with a count of one. The chain recombines TRBV7-9 with TRBJ1-4; 9 positions match TRBD1. Germline assignment: CDR1 SEHNR and CDR2 FQNEAQ (reference sequence). The CDR3 is 15 amino acids. J was trimmed by 8 bases and V by 5 bases; bases with no gene match: 9. The CDR3 DNA is TGTGCCAGCAGCAAAAAAATCGGGACAGGGGAAAAACTGTTTTTT. It encodes CASSKKIGTGEKLFF.

The rearrangement uses TRBV6-5 and TRBJ1-2; 8 bases agree with TRBD1. J was trimmed by 1 base and V by 6 bases; bases with no gene match: 4. The CDR3 has 14 residues. Germline assignment: CDR1 MNHEY and CDR2 SVGAGI. CDR3 sequence (DNA): TGTGCCAGCAGGGTACAGGGGGTTAACTATGGCTACACCTTC. Translating gives CASRVQGVNYGYTF.

This sequence joins TRBV5-1 and TRBJ2-5, with a weak D call TRBD1 (6 bases). Germline lookup yields CDR1 SGHRS and CDR2 YFSETQ. The V end lost 0 bases, the J end lost 2 bases, and 11 bases lay between the germline ends. The CDR3 consists of 15 residues. The CDR3 loop is CASSLGPGQQETQYF. The CDR3 coding sequence is TGCGCCAGCAGCTTGGGGCCCGGACAGCAAGAGACCCAGTACTTC.

The chain has TRBV28 and TRBJ2-3; weak D call: TRBD1 (5 bases). This CDR3 contains 13 residues. Germline lookup yields CDR1 MDHEN and CDR2 SYDVKM. V was shortened by 7 bases and J by 7 bases, with 15 bases between the two germline ends. The CDR3 nucleotides read TGTGCCAGCACCAGCCTTCCAGGGAATACGCAGTATTTT. Amino acid sequence: CASTSLPGNTQYF.

The chain employs TRBV6-6 and TRBJ2-3; 14 nucleotides align to TRBD2. V gave up 6 bases and J gave up 0 bases; unmatched junction bases: 14. The CDR3 consists of 20 residues. Germline V gene sequence: CDR1 MNHNY, CDR2 SVGAGI (reference sequence). The DNA for the CDR3 is TGTGCCAGCAGCCGTAAGGGACTAGCGGGAGAGGATAGTAGCACAGATACGCAGTATTTT. It codes for CASSRKGLAGEDSSTDTQYF.

This chain links TRBV2 with TRBJ1-5; TRBD1 matches at 8 bases. V lost 5 bases to trimming and J lost 7 bases; unmatched junction nucleotides: 16. The germline CDR1 and CDR2 sequences are SNHLY and FYNNEI. This CDR3 region has 17 residues. DNA of the CDR3: TGTGCCAGCAGTACCAACCCCGGGCAGGGGGCTAGGCAGCCCCAGCATTTT. Translated, it gives CASSTNPGQGARQPQHF.

This chain uses TRBV29-1 with TRBJ2-7; 8 nucleotides line up with TRBD2. The CDR3 extends over 15 amino acids. Germline CDR1 is SQVTM and CDR2 is ANQGSEA. V shed 8 bases, J shed 7 bases, and the junction held 19 bases outside the gene matches. CDR3 residues: CSSGGGERERGEQYV. For the CDR3, the DNA is TGCAGCTCTGGAGGAGGGGAGCGGGAGAGGGGTGAGCAGTACGTC.

The J gene is TRBJ2-1, the V gene TRBV24-1; the D gene is possibly TRBD1 (5 bases). Per the germline V gene, CDR1 is KGHDR and CDR2 is SFDVKD. V was trimmed by 4 bases and J by 3 bases, leaving 9 bases between them. The CDR3 is 14 amino acids. The CDR3 DNA follows: TGTGCCACCAGTGACACGGACATCTACAATGAGCAGTTCTTC. Its protein is CATSDTDIYNEQFF.

This clone was recorded only once. The genes are TRBV3-1 (or the pseudogene TRBV3-2) and TRBJ2-7; the D is unclear. The CDR3 runs to 12 residues. V lost 6 bases, J lost 2 bases, and 8 bases lay in between. CDR1 is LGHDT and CDR2 is YNNKEL in the germline V gene (reference sequence). CDR3 amino acids: CASSPGPYEQYF. The CDR3 DNA follows: TGTGCCAGCAGTCCGGGTCCCTACGAGCAGTACTTC.